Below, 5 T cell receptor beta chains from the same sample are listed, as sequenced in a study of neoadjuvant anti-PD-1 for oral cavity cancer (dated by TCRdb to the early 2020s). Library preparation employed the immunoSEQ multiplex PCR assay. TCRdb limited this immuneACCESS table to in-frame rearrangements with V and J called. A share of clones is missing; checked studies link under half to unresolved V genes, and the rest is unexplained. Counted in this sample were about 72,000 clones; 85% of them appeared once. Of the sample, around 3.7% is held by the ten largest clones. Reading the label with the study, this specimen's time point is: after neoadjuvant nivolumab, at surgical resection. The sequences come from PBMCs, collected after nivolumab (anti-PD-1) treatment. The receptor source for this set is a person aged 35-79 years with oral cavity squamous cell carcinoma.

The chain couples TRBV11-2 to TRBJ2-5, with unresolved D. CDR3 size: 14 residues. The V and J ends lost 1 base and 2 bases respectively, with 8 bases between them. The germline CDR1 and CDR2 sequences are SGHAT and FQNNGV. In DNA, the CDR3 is TGTGCCAGCAGCTTAGGCCCGGCTCAAGAGACCCAGTACTTC. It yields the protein CASSLGPAQETQYF.

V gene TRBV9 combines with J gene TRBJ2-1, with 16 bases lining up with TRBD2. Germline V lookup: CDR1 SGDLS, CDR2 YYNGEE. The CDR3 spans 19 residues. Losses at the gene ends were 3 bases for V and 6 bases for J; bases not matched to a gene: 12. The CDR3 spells CASSDPGLAGGLWSNEQFF. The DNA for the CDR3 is TGTGCCAGCAGCGACCCGGGACTAGCGGGAGGGCTTTGGAGCAATGAGCAGTTCTTC.

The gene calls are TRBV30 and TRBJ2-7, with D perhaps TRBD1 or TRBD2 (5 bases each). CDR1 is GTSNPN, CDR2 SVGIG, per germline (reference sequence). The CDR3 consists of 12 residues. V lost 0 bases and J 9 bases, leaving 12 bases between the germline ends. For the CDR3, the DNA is TGTGCCTGGAGTGTAGAAGGGACGAGGCAGTACTTC. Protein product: CAWSVEGTRQYF. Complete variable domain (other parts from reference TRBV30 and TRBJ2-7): SQTIHQWPATLVQPVGSPLSLECTVEGTSNPNLYWYRQAAGRGLQLLFYSVGIGQISSEVPQNLSASRPQDRQFILSSKKLLLSDSGFYLCAWSVEGTRQYFGPGTRLTVT.

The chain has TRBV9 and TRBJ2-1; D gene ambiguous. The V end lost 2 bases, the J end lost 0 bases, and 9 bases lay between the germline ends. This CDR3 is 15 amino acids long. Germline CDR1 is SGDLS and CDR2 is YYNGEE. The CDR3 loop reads CASSVGRSSYNEQFF. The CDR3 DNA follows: TGTGCCAGCAGCGTCGGACGTAGCTCCTACAATGAGCAGTTCTTC.

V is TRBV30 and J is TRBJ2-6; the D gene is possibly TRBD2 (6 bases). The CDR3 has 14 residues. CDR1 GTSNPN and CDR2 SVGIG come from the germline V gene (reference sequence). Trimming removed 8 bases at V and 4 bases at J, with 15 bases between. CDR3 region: CALASGAGANVLTF. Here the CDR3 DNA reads TGTGCCCTGGCGTCGGGAGCGGGGGCCAACGTCCTGACTTTC.